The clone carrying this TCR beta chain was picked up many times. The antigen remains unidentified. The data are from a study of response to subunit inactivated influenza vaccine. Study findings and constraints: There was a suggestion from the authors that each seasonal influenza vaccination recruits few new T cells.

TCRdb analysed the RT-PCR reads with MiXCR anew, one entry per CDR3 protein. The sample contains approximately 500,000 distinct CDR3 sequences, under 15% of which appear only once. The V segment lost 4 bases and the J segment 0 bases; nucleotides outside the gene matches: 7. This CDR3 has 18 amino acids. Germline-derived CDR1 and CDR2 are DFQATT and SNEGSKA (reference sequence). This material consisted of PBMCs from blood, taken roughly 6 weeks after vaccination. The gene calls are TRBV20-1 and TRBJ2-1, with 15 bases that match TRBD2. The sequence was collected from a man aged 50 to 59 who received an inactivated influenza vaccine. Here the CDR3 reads CSAMGLAGGTLSYNEQFF. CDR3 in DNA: TGCAGTGCTATGGGACTAGCGGGGGGTACACTCTCCTACAATGAGCAGTTCTTC.